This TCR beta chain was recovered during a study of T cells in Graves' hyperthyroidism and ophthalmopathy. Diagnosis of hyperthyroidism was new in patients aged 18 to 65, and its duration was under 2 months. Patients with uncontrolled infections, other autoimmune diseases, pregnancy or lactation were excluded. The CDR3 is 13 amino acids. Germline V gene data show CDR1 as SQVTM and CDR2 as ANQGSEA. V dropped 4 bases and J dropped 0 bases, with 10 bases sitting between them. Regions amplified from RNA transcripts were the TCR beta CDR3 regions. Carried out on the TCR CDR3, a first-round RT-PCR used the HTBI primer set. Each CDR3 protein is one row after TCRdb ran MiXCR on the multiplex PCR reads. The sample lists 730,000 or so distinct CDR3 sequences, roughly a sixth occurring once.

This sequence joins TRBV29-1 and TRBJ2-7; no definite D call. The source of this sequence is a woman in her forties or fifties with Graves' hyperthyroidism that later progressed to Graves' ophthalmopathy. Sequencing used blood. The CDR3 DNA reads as TGCAGCGTTGCGGAGTCTTCCTCCTACGAGCAGTACTTC. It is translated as CSVAESSSYEQYF.